This T cell receptor beta chain was captured by sequencing in a study of Ad26.COV2.S vaccination and SARS-CoV-2 variants. As for the study in general: Ad26.COV2.S was injected intramuscularly once or twice, 56 days apart.

Repertoires were generated with immunoSEQ multiplex PCR, while TCRdb's copy carries only in-frame clones and drops some. Among roughly 500,000 clones listed, about 91% were seen once. The treatment here: around 19 received Ad26.COV2.S at low or high dose, single or two shots; about 5 received placebo; per-sample allocation not given. Collection of samples fell on day 63 after the first vaccine or placebo injection. V lost 0 bases and J 10 bases, leaving 12 bases between the germline ends. CDR1 is MNHEY and CDR2 is SMNVEV in the germline V gene (reference sequence). This CDR3 spans 14 amino acids. The sample in question was peripheral blood, obtained in a trial of Ad26.COV2.S vaccine versus placebo. This chain connects TRBV27 to TRBJ1-4, with a weak D call TRBD1 (5 bases). The clonotype was recovered from a person aged 18-60 years who received the Ad26.COV2.S COVID-19 vaccine or a placebo. This CDR3 is CASSLSGGRGKLFF. The CDR3 bases are TGTGCCAGCAGTTTATCGGGGGGACGAGGAAAACTGTTTTTT.